These 13 T cell receptor beta chains were sequenced from one sample in a study of T-cell reconstitution after alpha-beta-depleted transplantation in children. A TCRbeta library incorporating unique molecular identifiers was prepared. TCRdb itself ran the PCR reads through MiXCR, one entry per CDR3 protein. The repertoire includes approximately 130,000 distinct CDR3 sequences, about a tenth of them detected once, and 24% sits in the top ten. The sequenced sample was PBMCs, mostly from graft donor cells, obtained 180 days after TCRalphabeta/CD19-depleted stem cell transplant. These receptors were taken from a girl under two years old who had a stem cell transplant for combined immunodeficiency, so the T cells may come from the graft donor.

V gene TRBV6-5 combines with J gene TRBJ2-3, with unresolved D. The V and J ends lost 4 bases and 0 bases respectively, with 8 bases between them. The CDR3 contains 14 residues. Germline assignment: CDR1 MNHEY and CDR2 SVGAGI. The CDR3 DNA sequence: TGTGCCAGCAGTTTAGAGAGAAGCACAGATACGCAGTATTTT. Translating gives CASSLERSTDTQYF.

The table lists this clonotype with a few counts. The rearrangement joins TRBV29-1 to TRBJ1-3, with 9 nucleotides matching TRBD1. This CDR3 is 14 amino acids long. Trimming at V came to 6 bases and at J to 1 base, leaving 4 bases not matched to a gene. CDR1 and CDR2 from the germline V gene are SQVTM and ANQGSEA. The CDR3 nucleotides are TGCAGCGTGGGGACAGGGTTATCTGGAAACACCATATATTTT. Translation: CSVGTGLSGNTIYF. Complete variable domain (other parts from reference TRBV29-1 and TRBJ1-3): SAVISQKPSRDICQRGTSLTIQCQVDSQVTMMFWYRQQPGQSLTLIATANQGSEATYESGFVIDKFPISRPNLTFSTLTVSNMSPEDSSIYLCSVGTGLSGNTIYFGEGSWLTVV.

The V gene is TRBV15, the J gene TRBJ2-3; D is unclear. CDR1 LNHNV and CDR2 YYDKDF come from the germline V gene (reference sequence). V was pared by 0 bases and J by 3 bases, with 13 bases between. This CDR3 region has 16 residues. The CDR3 here is CATSRDYASLTDTQYF. CDR3 in DNA: TGTGCCACCAGCAGAGATTACGCCTCCCTTACAGATACGCAGTATTTT.

The chain joins TRBV5-1 to TRBJ2-2, with D maybe TRBD2 (6 bases). The V and J ends lost 4 bases and 4 bases respectively, with 11 bases between them. CDR3 length: 14 residues. Germline V lookup: CDR1 SGHRS, CDR2 YFSETQ. The CDR3, as DNA: TGCGCCAGCAGCCTTAGCGGATTCACCGGGGAGCTGTTTTTT. Protein sequence: CASSLSGFTGELFF.

This clonotype came up a few times. This rearrangement joins TRBV20-1 to TRBJ2-1; 10 bases map to TRBD1. This CDR3 contains 15 residues. Germline CDR1 is DFQATT and CDR2 is SNEGSKA (reference sequence). V shed 5 bases, J shed 7 bases, and the junction held 11 bases outside the gene matches. The DNA of the CDR3 is TGCAGTGCTGTATTGCCGGGACAGGGGTCTAATGAGCAGTTCTTC. This sequence encodes CSAVLPGQGSNEQFF.

CDR3 amino acids: CAISLQELGNTIYF. The CDR3 nucleotides are TGTGCCATCTCACTACAGGAGTTAGGAAACACCATATATTTT. The rearrangement joins TRBV10-3 to TRBJ1-3; D is perhaps TRBD1 (5 bases). Trimming pared 8 bases from V and 4 bases from J, leaving 15 bases between. The CDR3 runs to 14 residues. Germline CDR1 reads ENHRY; CDR2 reads SYGVKD.

The table lists this clonotype with a few counts. One junction end does not reproduce the germline sequence, and a read error may be involved. The rearrangement uses TRBV6-5 and TRBJ2-6, with D hard to call. Germline V gene lookup returns CDR1 MNHEY and CDR2 SVGAGI. The CDR3 totals 15 residues. For the CDR3, the DNA is TGTGCCAGCAGTTTCGGATACAGTGAGTACAACGGCCTGACTTTC. Translation: CASSFGYSEYNGLTF.

This clonotype was seen more than once but under ten times. V is TRBV29-1 and J is TRBJ1-1; no definite D call. V was trimmed by 3 bases and J by 4 bases, leaving 12 bases between them. Germline loops: CDR1 SQVTM, CDR2 ANQGSEA. CDR3 length: 13 amino acids. The DNA for the CDR3 is TGCAGCGTTGATGAGGGCTGGGGCACTGAAGCTTTCTTT. Translation gives CSVDEGWGTEAFF.

This clonotype has more than one count but fewer than ten. The rearrangement links TRBV7-6 to TRBJ2-3, with D perhaps matching TRBD2 (6 bases). Germline V lookup: CDR1 SGHVS, CDR2 FNYEAQ. V dropped 2 bases and J dropped 6 bases, with 12 bases sitting between them. This CDR3 spans 14 amino acids. Written as DNA, the CDR3 is TGTGCCAGCAGCTTACGGGCGGGATCCGATACGCAGTATTTT. Its translation is CASSLRAGSDTQYF.

This chain joins TRBV7-2 and TRBJ2-1, with 13 bases fitting TRBD2. CDR3 length equals 14 residues. The V and J ends lost 5 bases and 7 bases, in that order; junction bases with no gene match: 2. Per the germline V gene, CDR1 is SGHTA and CDR2 is FQGNSA. The DNA of the CDR3 is TGTGCCAGCAGCGAGGGACTAGCGGGGAATGAGCAGTTCTTC. This encodes CASSEGLAGNEQFF.

This chain uses TRBV9 with TRBJ1-2; 7 nucleotides agree with TRBD1. This CDR3 has 15 amino acids. J gave up 6 bases and V 0 bases, and 8 bases lay outside the gene matches. Germline V gene data show CDR1 as SGDLS and CDR2 as YYNGEE. CDR3 residues: CASSVVGGSSHGYTF. The CDR3 DNA reads TGTGCCAGCAGCGTAGTAGGGGGCAGCAGTCATGGCTACACCTTC.

The J gene is TRBJ2-7, the V gene TRBV29-1; TRBD1 agrees at 7 bases. J was trimmed by 0 bases and V by 8 bases; bases with no gene match: 13. CDR3 size: 15 residues. CDR1 is SQVTM, CDR2 ANQGSEA, per germline. In DNA form, the CDR3 reads TGCAGCCTTGGGACAGAAAAAGCTCCCTCCTACGAGCAGTACTTC. It specifies CSLGTEKAPSYEQYF.

The V call is TRBV4-1, the J call TRBJ2-7; no firm D call. The length of the CDR3 is 15 residues. Looked up from germline, CDR1 is MGHRA and CDR2 is YSYEKL. V was pared by 1 base and J by 0 bases, with 10 bases between. CDR3 in amino acids: CASSQAPRSSYEQYF. The CDR3 nucleotides are TGCGCCAGCAGCCAAGCGCCCAGAAGCTCCTACGAGCAGTACTTC.